This T cell receptor beta chain was obtained from a study of blood T cell repertoires in COVID-19. Study summary: The analysed material was cDNA or gDNA that came from T cells, B-cell-depleted T cells, or PBMCs.

Germline assignment: CDR1 MNHNS and CDR2 SASEGT. With 4 bases clipped from V and 8 bases from J, the junction kept 6 bases outside the gene matches. The CDR3 covers 16 residues. Profiled with immunoSEQ multiplex PCR; TCRdb holds only in-frame clones, not every one. Among approximately 340,000 clones, around four fifths were seen once, and the ten largest hold under 3%. The gene calls are TRBV6-1 and TRBJ2-3, with TRBD2 identical over 16 bases. Sequencing input: peripheral blood. The clonotype comes from a man aged 25 to 45 with active or convalescent COVID-19. CDR3 DNA sequence: TGTGCCAGCAGTGCCCCGGGACTAGCGGGGGGGGGTACGCAGTATTTT. Translation: CASSAPGLAGGGTQYF.